The entry below describes one TCR beta chain. The target antigen is unknown. These data belong to a study of cytomegalovirus exposure and HLA in healthy donors. General study results and limits: It was reported that the classifier diagnosed cytomegalovirus status with high specificity and sensitivity in both the original and validation cohorts. In a later analysis, specific HLA alleles were associated with 15,000 to 20,000 TCR beta sequences at a 0.05 false discovery rate.

CDR1 SNHLY and CDR2 FYNNEI come from the germline V gene. CDR3 size: 17 residues. Both 60 Vbeta primers and 13 Jbeta primers went into the PCR. Assay used: immunoSEQ multiplex PCR; TCRdb lists only in-frame clones, some missing. The profile shows 120,000 to 150,000 clones, approximately 79% of them singletons. The chain carries TRBV2 and TRBJ2-5, with 10 bases that match TRBD2. The J call is doubtful: the DNA matches TRBJ2-7 better. The sequence came from a woman under 40 in good health and CMV-seronegative. The sequencing sample was made of PBMCs. DNA for the CDR3: TGTGCCAGCAGTACCCCCCTAGCGGGAGACCTCTTCCCCGAGCAGTACTTC. This encodes CASSTPLAGDLFPEQYF.